The 8 T cell receptor beta chains below all came from one sample that was sequenced in a study of blood T cell repertoires in COVID-19. Profiling relied on immunoSEQ multiplex PCR, and the TCRdb table lists in-frame clones only, not all of them. The top ten clones hold roughly 5.6% of a sample with approximately 75,000 clones, more than 80% of them seen once. Sequenced sample: peripheral blood. These receptors were taken from an elderly man with acute or convalescent COVID-19.

DNA of the CDR3: TGTGCCAGCAGCTTAGAGGCGGGGGACAGGGGCACTGAAGCTTTCTTT. Encoded protein: CASSLEAGDRGTEAFF. The gene calls are TRBV7-2 and TRBJ1-1, with 10 bases identical to TRBD1. Trimming took 1 base from V and 4 from J; bases not matched to a gene: 6. There are 16 residues in the CDR3. In germline, CDR1 is SGHTA, CDR2 FQGNSA.

The chain recombines TRBV3-1 (or the pseudogene TRBV3-2) with TRBJ2-7; possible D gene TRBD2, 6 bases. The CDR3 contains 14 residues. Looked up from germline, CDR1 is LGHDT and CDR2 is YNNKEL (reference sequence). Trimming left V 3 bases short and J 3 bases short, with 12 bases between. The chain's CDR3 is CASSHVGLLYEQYF. DNA of the CDR3: TGTGCCAGCAGCCACGTCGGACTACTCTACGAGCAGTACTTC.

V is TRBV10-1 and J is TRBJ2-1; possible D gene TRBD2, 6 bases. Trimming pared 0 bases from V and 4 bases from J, leaving 7 bases between. The length of the CDR3 is 14 residues. The germline V gene has CDR1 WNHNN and CDR2 SYGVQD (reference sequence). The CDR3 coding sequence is TGCGCCAGCAGTGAGTCCGCGGGATACAATGAGCAGTTCTTC. Encoded protein: CASSESAGYNEQFF.

DNA of the CDR3: TGTGCCAGCAGCTTTAGCGGAGGCCGCTCCTACGAGCAGTACTTC. It encodes CASSFSGGRSYEQYF. V is TRBV3-1 (or the pseudogene TRBV3-2) and J is TRBJ2-7, with D perhaps matching TRBD2 (6 bases). Germline CDR1 LGHDT, CDR2 YNNKEL (reference sequence). The CDR3 is 15 amino acids. Trimming left V 5 bases short and J 0 bases short, with 14 bases between.

J is TRBJ1-2 and V is TRBV19, with 9 bases matching TRBD1. J gave up 3 bases and V 3 bases, and 5 bases lay outside the gene matches. CDR1 is LNHDA, CDR2 SQIVND, per germline (reference sequence). The CDR3 has 15 residues. CDR3 nucleotides: TGTGCCAGTAGTATTGGGACAGGGAATGACTATGGCTACACCTTC. It yields the protein CASSIGTGNDYGYTF.

The gene calls are TRBV5-1 and TRBJ2-5, with 12 nucleotides matching TRBD2. Trimming removed 4 bases from V and 5 bases from J; junction bases left unmatched: 12. Germline V gene data show CDR1 as SGHRS and CDR2 as YFSETQ. This CDR3 region has 17 residues. The CDR3 here is CASSNGLAGTLVETQYF. Here the CDR3 DNA reads TGCGCCAGCAGCAACGGACTAGCGGGGACCCTCGTGGAGACCCAGTACTTC.

This chain links TRBV18 with TRBJ2-7; D not certain. Germline V gene lookup returns CDR1 KGHSH and CDR2 LQKENI. The CDR3 is made up of 12 amino acids. Trimming cost V 3 bases and J 2 bases, with 5 bases left between them. CDR3 in amino acids: CASSPQTYEQYF. In DNA, the CDR3 is TGTGCCAGCTCACCCCAGACCTACGAGCAGTACTTC. The whole variable domain, filled in from reference TRBV18 and TRBJ2-7, reads NAGVMQNPRHLVRRRGQEARLRCSPMKGHSHVYWYRQLPEEGLKFMVYLQKENIIDESGMPKERFSAEFPKEGPSILRIQQVVRGDSAAYFCASSPQTYEQYFGPGTRLTVT.

The chain joins TRBV7-2 to TRBJ1-3, with 9 bases that match TRBD1. In germline, CDR1 is SGHTA, CDR2 FQGNSA. V was clipped by 3 bases and J by 5 bases; unmatched bases: 5. CDR3 length equals 15 residues. CDR3 region: CASSFGTGFRNTIYF. CDR3 nucleotide sequence: TGTGCCAGCAGCTTTGGGACAGGGTTTAGAAACACCATATATTTT.